These 8 T cell receptor beta chains were all obtained from the same sample, sequenced in a study of blood T cell repertoires in COVID-19. The repertoire was sequenced with immunoSEQ multiplex PCR; TCRdb's copy has only in-frame clones and lacks some. The sample lists around 310,000 clones, about 93% occurring once. The sequencing input was peripheral blood. Receptors were obtained from a woman between 25 and 40 years old with COVID-19, enrolled during active disease.

The chain has TRBV4-1 and TRBJ2-1, with unresolved D. The CDR3 extends over 14 amino acids. The germline V gene encodes CDR1 MGHRA and CDR2 YSYEKL. Trimming took 1 base from V and 5 from J, leaving 9 bases between them. The CDR3 region has the DNA TGCGCCAGCAGCCAAGGTCCCTCGGACAATGAGCAGTTCTTC. Encoded protein: CASSQGPSDNEQFF.

The CDR3 DNA is TGTGCCAGCAGCGGACCGGGACAACAGAACACTGAAGCTTTCTTT. It encodes CASSGPGQQNTEAFF. This chain uses TRBV7-9 with TRBJ1-1, with D perhaps matching TRBD1 (6 bases). The V end lost 5 bases, the J end lost 1 base, and 14 bases lay between the germline ends. CDR1 SEHNR and CDR2 FQNEAQ come from the germline V gene (reference sequence). CDR3 length: 15 amino acids.

The chain employs TRBV30 and TRBJ1-6, with a weak D call TRBD1 (6 bases). The CDR3 has 13 amino acids. Germline V gives CDR1 GTSNPN, CDR2 SVGIG (reference sequence). Deletions cut 1 base from V and 9 bases from J, with 10 bases between. CDR3 protein: CAWSDGGGSPLHF. The CDR3 DNA is TGTGCCTGGAGTGATGGGGGCGGTTCACCCCTCCACTTT.

The chain carries TRBV19 and TRBJ2-2, with D possibly being TRBD2 (6 bases). The CDR3 is 16 amino acids. Trimming left V 3 bases short and J 2 bases short, with 13 bases between. From germline, CDR1 is LNHDA and CDR2 SQIVND (reference sequence). CDR3 region: CASSIRGLANTGELFF. Written as DNA, the CDR3 is TGTGCCAGTAGTATTCGGGGGTTGGCTAACACCGGGGAGCTGTTTTTT.

This chain uses TRBV28 with TRBJ2-2; perhaps TRBD2 as D (5 bases). V lost 6 bases to trimming and J lost 6 bases, with 17 bases between them. Germline CDR1 reads MDHEN; CDR2 reads SYDVKM. The CDR3 contains 15 residues. Here the CDR3 reads CASSRGWWAPGELFF. Written as DNA, the CDR3 is TGTGCCAGCAGCCGCGGGTGGTGGGCGCCCGGGGAGCTGTTTTTT.

The chain recombines TRBV18 with TRBJ1-1, with D possibly matching TRBD1 (5 bases). The V gene lost 2 bases and the J gene lost 5 bases, with 15 bases spanning the gap. This CDR3 is 15 amino acids long. Looked up from germline, CDR1 is KGHSH and CDR2 is LQKENI. The CDR3 DNA follows: TGTGCCAGCTCACCAAGTCACGGGGGTCAGACTGAAGCTTTCTTT. It encodes CASSPSHGGQTEAFF.

J is TRBJ2-7 and V is TRBV29-1; 8 bases agree with TRBD2. The J segment lost 7 bases and the V segment lost 7 bases, leaving 6 bases of the junction unmatched. CDR1 and CDR2 from the germline V gene are SQVTM and ANQGSEA. There are 11 residues in the CDR3. CDR3 nucleotides: TGCAGCGGCTACCGGGGGGGGGAGCAGTACTTC. It is translated as CSGYRGGEQYF.

Regarding this clone: The sample holds other DNA sequences that translate to the same CDR3. The rearrangement uses TRBV28 and TRBJ1-5; 8 bases line up with TRBD1. The CDR3 runs 17 residues. Per germline, CDR1 MDHEN and CDR2 SYDVKM. Trimming cost V 6 bases and J 0 bases; bases outside gene matches: 10. This CDR3 is CASSPPTGAYSNQPQHF. The CDR3 nucleotides are TGTGCCAGCAGCCCCCCGACAGGGGCTTATAGCAATCAGCCCCAGCATTTT. Filled out from reference TRBV28 and TRBJ1-5, the complete variable domain reads DVKVTQSSRYLVKRTGEKVFLECVQDMDHENMFWYRQDPGLGLRLIYFSYDVKMKEKGDIPEGYSVSREKKERFSLILESASTNQTSMYLCASSPPTGAYSNQPQHFGDGTRLSIL.